What follows is one TCR beta chain and its context. Which antigen it targets is not known. No much larger clonotype is one base removed from it; base qualities were not supplied. These data are taken from a study of blood T cells in healthy people across ages (dated by TCRdb to 2013 to 2016). Describing the broader study: In model experiments, template switching captured about one uniquely barcoded TCR beta cDNA molecule for every two T cells. To avoid experimental bias, donors of different ages were randomly spread across the sequencing lanes. Two additional independent replicas of 1 million unique cDNA reads from the same blood draw were analyzed for two donors (one aged 18 to 30 and one aged 80 or older). The donors were split into four age groups: young (average roughly 15 years), middle-aged (around 37), aged (approximately 60) and long-lived (under 85). To track age-related changes in TCR beta repertoire diversity, the study relied on deep sequencing normalized with unique cDNA molecular identifiers. What the research found in general, with its limitations: The long-lived group showed more naive CD4+ T cells, fewer expanded clones and increased TCR diversity than the aged group, suggesting age selection. Estimates of total diversity based on one million sequenced T cells were regarded as lower bounds and as underestimates. As age increased, observed TCR beta diversity per million T cells dropped in a roughly linear way, and a significant reduction was already evident by age around 41. Conclusive comparison of naive and antigen-experienced compartments was prevented by the profiling of bulk unsorted PBMCs. There was a strong correlation between observed TCR beta diversity and the percentage of naive T cells measured by flow cytometry. Because the CMV infection status of the donors was unknown, age-related changes in expanded clonotypes may potentially have been confounded.

Donors were a few dozen systemically healthy Caucasian individuals from Russia aged roughly 6 to 90 years. Each donor gave ten milliliters of peripheral blood, collected into EDTA-treated Vacutainer tubes. Ficoll-Paque density-gradient centrifugation was used to isolate PBMCs, with at least 6 million obtained per sample. Total RNA, at least 5 micrograms per sample, was extracted from PBMCs with Trizol reagent. The percentages of naive CD45RAhigh/CD27high T cells were determined by flow cytometry on a PBMC aliquot from every donor. The library was obtained by 5' RACE. The sample was run on an Illumina HiSeq 2500. A second PCR of roughly 6 to 11 cycles was run with a J-beta primer mix and a sample-barcoded 5' primer. Each TCR beta cDNA molecule received a unique molecular identifier from a template-switch 5' adaptor carrying 12 random nucleotides. Each sample yielded at least 3 million CDR3-containing paired-end reads. All of the RNA was converted into first-strand cDNA using the Mint cDNA synthesis kit, with a TRBC-specific oligonucleotide serving as the primer. After uracil-DNA glycosylase treatment, a first 18-cycle PCR used universal primers M1SS and BC2_uni_R on all cDNA. The authors' analysis ran thus. For normalization, 1 million high-quality reads, each with a distinct molecular identifier, were randomly selected from each sample. Reads with shared molecular identifiers were discarded instead of being binned into consensus sequences. CDR3 identification, clonotype clustering and error correction used MiTCR with a Q25 quality threshold and the strictest error-elimination algorithm. A nonparametric unseen species model with Euler transformation was used to estimate lower-bound total TCR beta diversity. TCRdb applied fastp at Q25 and MiXCR to the public reads, then kept only in-frame beta chains. Each entry is one CDR3 protein sequence, shown with its most common DNA and genes. These V and J calls rely on TCRdb rather than the paper's analysis. The sample data list under 2,000,000 distinct CDR3 sequences, and 40% to 55% of these were observed just once. Of the sample, over 2% is held by the ten largest clones.

Including the terminal cysteine and phenylalanine, the CDR3 comprises 18 residues. Kept here is only the CDR3 DNA, which spans 54 bases and is read in frame from base 1. CDR1 DFQATT and CDR2 SNEGSKA were looked up in the germline V gene (reference sequence). V is pruned by 0 bases and J by 6 bases, leaving 16 bases of the junction without a gene match. Sequencing was carried out using blood. The chain is assembled from TRBV20-1 and TRBJ2-1, with 8 junctional bases fitting TRBD1. The receptor comes from a woman in her thirties or forties in good health. The CDR3 here reads CSARDDGQGVLLVNEQFF. The DNA reads TGCAGTGCTAGAGATGATGGACAGGGCGTTTTATTAGTCAATGAGCAGTTCTTC.